This TCR beta chain came from a study of cytomegalovirus exposure and HLA in healthy donors. Primers included in the PCR were 60 Vbeta and 13 Jbeta primers. Some clones are missing from TCRdb's copy, which holds only in-frame ones; the method was immunoSEQ multiplex PCR. The listing contains over 100,000 clones. Worth noting for this clone: What it binds is not known.

Regarding the study as a whole: Both high specificity and high sensitivity reportedly marked the classifier's diagnosis of cytomegalovirus status. The study listed some 160 cytomegalovirus-associated TCR beta chains.

The receptor was derived from a man aged 25 to 40 in good health and CMV-seronegative. The sample taken for sequencing was PBMCs.

The CDR3: CASSPFSGQGSKAFF. DNA for the CDR3: TGTGCCAGCAGCCCTTTCTCGGGACAGGGATCGAAAGCTTTCTTT. The chain is built from TRBV14 and TRBJ1-1; 9 bases agree with TRBD1. Per germline, CDR1 SGHDN and CDR2 FVKESK. This CDR3 comprises 15 residues. V was clipped by 4 bases and J by 9 bases; unmatched bases: 12.